The 25 T cell receptor beta chains below come from one sample, sequenced in a study of OX40 agonist ivuxolimab in advanced cancers. TCRdb keeps only in-frame clones here, not all; method: immunoSEQ multiplex PCR. Of roughly 25,000 clones in the sample, about four fifths were seen once. This material consisted of CD4+ or CD8+ T cells sorted from blood, taken in a trial of the OX40 agonist ivuxolimab. The receptors originated from an adult with an advanced solid tumor such as melanoma, head and neck, liver or kidney cancer.

The chain has TRBV5-8 and TRBJ1-5; 8 bases are a match to TRBD1. The length of the CDR3 is 16 residues. Trimming took 4 bases from V and 1 from J; bases not matched to a gene: 7. Germline assignment: CDR1 SGHTS and CDR2 YDEGEE. CDR3 in amino acids: CASSNRGTGSNQPQHF. CDR3 sequence (DNA): TGTGCCAGCAGCAATCGGGGGACAGGCAGCAATCAGCCCCAGCATTTT. The full variable domain, rest sourced from reference TRBV5-8 and TRBJ1-5, is EAGVTQSPTHLIKTRGQQATLRCSPISGHTSVYWYQQALGLGLQFLLWYDEGEERNRGNFPPRFSGRQFPNYSSELNVNALELEDSALYLCASSNRGTGSNQPQHFGDGTRLSIL.

This CDR3 reads CASSVLQLSGANVLTF. CDR3 DNA sequence: TGTGCCAGCAGCGTCTTACAGCTCTCTGGGGCCAACGTCCTGACTTTC. The rearrangement uses TRBV9 and TRBJ2-6; no firm D call. Germline-derived CDR1 and CDR2 are SGDLS and YYNGEE. V was shortened by 2 bases and J by 0 bases, with 9 bases between the two germline ends. The length of the CDR3 is 16 residues.

The chain has TRBV7-2 and TRBJ1-6; D is possibly TRBD1 (6 bases). The CDR3 runs 16 residues. Deletions cut 5 bases from V and 4 bases from J, with 15 bases between. The germline CDR1 and CDR2 sequences are SGHTA and FQGNSA. The CDR3 here is CASSRTGSDYNSPLHF. CDR3 nucleotide sequence: TGTGCCAGCAGCCGTACAGGGTCGGATTATAATTCACCCCTCCACTTT.

This sequence joins TRBV5-6 and TRBJ1-5; 7 positions agree with TRBD1. V dropped 4 bases and J dropped 4; count of bases not matched to a gene: 8. Looked up from germline, CDR1 is SGHDT and CDR2 is YYEEEE. This CDR3 has 15 amino acids. CDR3 nucleotides: TGTGCCAGCAGCGGGGGACAGACCAGAAATCAGCCCCAGCATTTT. Protein: CASSGGQTRNQPQHF.

The chain employs TRBV28 and TRBJ2-3; 7 positions agree with TRBD1. V was pared by 3 bases and J by 10 bases, with 7 bases of the junction left unmatched. The V gene's germline CDR1 is MDHEN and CDR2 SYDVKM. The CDR3 has 13 residues. CDR3 in amino acids: CASSFGDRPAQYF. The CDR3 DNA reads TGTGCCAGCAGTTTCGGGGACAGACCGGCGCAGTATTTT.

CDR3 in DNA: TGTGCCAGCAGCTTATTAGGGATCGGCAATCAGCCCCAGCATTTT. This codes for CASSLLGIGNQPQHF. The chain links TRBV11-2 to TRBJ1-5; D not resolved. V gave up 2 bases and J gave up 2 bases, with 10 bases separating them. The CDR3 is made up of 15 amino acids. The germline V gene encodes CDR1 SGHAT and CDR2 FQNNGV. The variable domain in full, completed from reference TRBV11-2 and TRBJ1-5, reads EAGVAQSPRYKIIEKRQSVAFWCNPISGHATLYWYQQILGQGPKLLIQFQNNGVVDDSQLPKDRFSAERLKGVDSTLKIQPAKLEDSAVYLCASSLLGIGNQPQHFGDGTRLSIL.

The chain has TRBV10-3 and TRBJ2-7; a possible D gene is TRBD1 (7 bases). Deletions cut 8 bases from V and 6 bases from J, with 17 bases between. The CDR3 runs 13 residues. The V gene's germline CDR1 is ENHRY and CDR2 SYGVKD. The CDR3 reads CAIRSGGIGEQYF. In nucleotides, the CDR3 is TGTGCCATCCGGTCAGGGGGGATCGGCGAGCAGTACTTC.

The chain couples TRBV2 to TRBJ1-5, with D possibly being TRBD1 (5 bases). The germline V gene has CDR1 SNHLY and CDR2 FYNNEI. V gave up 0 bases and J gave up 3 bases, with 15 bases separating them. This CDR3 has 17 residues. The CDR3 DNA sequence: TGTGCCAGCAGTGAAGCTAAGGGAACAGGCGCCAATCAGCCCCAGCATTTT. This sequence encodes CASSEAKGTGANQPQHF.

The chain carries TRBV5-4 and TRBJ1-5, with 10 bases lining up with TRBD1. Germline lookup yields CDR1 SGHNT and CDR2 YYREEE (reference sequence). The CDR3 is 15 residues long. The J segment lost 4 bases and the V segment lost 6 bases, leaving 7 bases of the junction unmatched. CDR3 in DNA: TGTGCCAGCACCACAGGACAGGGGGGGAATCAGCCCCAGCATTTT. It is translated as CASTTGQGGNQPQHF. The full variable domain, rest sourced from reference TRBV5-4 and TRBJ1-5, is ETGVTQSPTHLIKTRGQQVTLRCSSQSGHNTVSWYQQALGQGPQFIFQYYREEENGRGNFPPRFSGLQFPNYSSELNVNALELDDSALYLCASTTGQGGNQPQHFGDGTRLSIL.

This chain connects TRBV27 to TRBJ1-6, with 8 bases fitting TRBD1. With 5 bases clipped from V and 6 bases from J, the junction kept 6 bases outside the gene matches. This CDR3 is built from 15 residues. CDR1 is MNHEY and CDR2 is SMNVEV in the germline V gene (reference sequence). The CDR3, as DNA: TGTGCCAGCAGTATCCGACAGGGGAGTAATTCACCCCTCCACTTT. Translating it yields CASSIRQGSNSPLHF.

This chain links TRBV30 with TRBJ2-2, with 7 bases that match TRBD1. CDR1 and CDR2 (germline): GTSNPN, SVGIG (reference sequence). There are 14 residues in the CDR3. The V segment lost 2 bases and the J segment 8 bases; nucleotides outside the gene matches: 8. Here the CDR3 reads CAWSLSGGVGELFF. As DNA, the CDR3 is TGTGCCTGGAGTTTATCAGGGGGAGTGGGGGAGCTGTTTTTT.

The V call is TRBV27, the J call TRBJ2-1, with D perhaps given as TRBD1 or TRBD2 (7 bases each). V lost 6 bases and J lost 4, with 16 bases in between. This CDR3 has 15 residues. Looked up from germline, CDR1 is MNHEY and CDR2 is SMNVEV (reference sequence). CDR3 DNA sequence: TGTGCCAGCAGCGGGACAGCGGGGCAGTACAATGAGCAGTTCTTC. It codes for CASSGTAGQYNEQFF.

This sequence joins TRBV18 and TRBJ1-2; D unresolved. This CDR3 comprises 14 residues. In germline, CDR1 is KGHSH, CDR2 LQKENI. The V and J ends lost 2 bases and 1 base respectively, with 8 bases between them. For the CDR3, the DNA is TGTGCCAGCTCACCAGTCCCAAATAACTATGGCTACACCTTC. This encodes CASSPVPNNYGYTF.

The chain is built from TRBV19 and TRBJ1-1; a weak D match, TRBD1 (5 bases). Germline values: CDR1 LNHDA, CDR2 SQIVND (reference sequence). Between the trimmed V and J ends, which lost 8 bases and 2 bases, there was a span of 15 bases. The CDR3 has 14 residues. CDR3 amino acids: CASAIGGGNTEAFF. For the CDR3, the DNA is TGTGCCAGTGCCATCGGCGGGGGTAACACTGAAGCTTTCTTT.

This clone has just one count. This chain connects TRBV19 to TRBJ1-2; possible D gene TRBD1, 5 bases. The V end was cut by 6 bases, the J end by 3 bases, with 26 bases between. The CDR3 loop spans 18 amino acids. The V gene's germline CDR1 is LNHDA and CDR2 SQIVND (reference sequence). CDR3 residues: CASSPGFRGTGTHYGYTF. The CDR3 coding sequence is TGTGCCAGTAGCCCTGGGTTCCGGGGGACGGGAACCCACTATGGCTACACCTTC.

The chain uses TRBV5-1 and TRBJ1-2; D gene ambiguous. Between the trimmed V and J ends, which lost 0 bases and 6 bases, there was a span of 9 bases. The CDR3 is made up of 13 amino acids. CDR1 and CDR2 (germline): SGHRS, YFSETQ. DNA for the CDR3: TGCGCCAGCAGCTTGGCCCGGGGTGATGGCTACACCTTC. As protein: CASSLARGDGYTF.

The V and J genes are TRBV28 and TRBJ2-5, with D possibly matching TRBD1 (6 bases). V was trimmed by 4 bases and J by 2 bases, leaving 14 bases between them. Germline-derived CDR1 and CDR2 are MDHEN and SYDVKM. The CDR3 totals 15 residues. The chain's CDR3 is CASSSIQGVQETQYF. The CDR3 nucleotides are TGTGCCAGCAGTTCGATACAGGGAGTTCAAGAGACCCAGTACTTC.

The chain combines TRBV6-5 with TRBJ1-5; 8 nucleotides line up with TRBD1. V was pared by 5 bases and J by 7 bases, with 7 bases of the junction left unmatched. The CDR3 length is 14 residues. The germline gives CDR1 MNHEY, CDR2 SVGAGI. The CDR3 DNA is TGTGCCAGCAGTCACGACAGGGGCCAACAGCCCCAGCATTTT. This encodes CASSHDRGQQPQHF.

J is TRBJ2-1 and V is TRBV18; 9 bases align to TRBD1. The CDR3 has 15 amino acids. Germline assignment: CDR1 KGHSH and CDR2 LQKENI. The V segment lost 6 bases and the J segment 4 bases; nucleotides outside the gene matches: 7. The CDR3 bases are TGTGCCAGCTCGCAACAGGGGGCCCTGTACAATGAGCAGTTCTTC. Translated, it gives CASSQQGALYNEQFF.

This chain connects TRBV4-1 to TRBJ2-5, with D possibly matching TRBD2 (5 bases). Between the trimmed V and J ends, which lost 4 bases and 4 bases, there was a span of 10 bases. This CDR3 contains 13 residues. The germline V gene encodes CDR1 MGHRA and CDR2 YSYEKL. CDR3 sequence reads: CASSRTEGETQYF. The CDR3 DNA reads as TGCGCCAGCAGCCGGACCGAGGGAGAGACCCAGTACTTC.

The genes are TRBV5-1 and TRBJ2-3, with TRBD1 as a possible D gene (5 bases). The CDR3 is 15 residues long. V was pared by 6 bases and J by 3 bases, with 17 bases between. CDR1 SGHRS and CDR2 YFSETQ come from the germline V gene. The CDR3 region has the DNA TGCGCCAGCACCGATCAGGGCTTAGGGACAGATACGCAGTATTTT. Protein sequence: CASTDQGLGTDTQYF. The full variable domain, with the rest looked up from reference TRBV5-1 and TRBJ2-3, is KAGVTQTPRYLIKTRGQQVTLSCSPISGHRSVSWYQQTPGQGLQFLFEYFSETQRNKGNFPGRFSGRQFSNSRSEMNVSTLELGDSALYLCASTDQGLGTDTQYFGPGTRLTVL.

This clone was picked up a small number of times. The chain joins TRBV27 to TRBJ2-6; D is ambiguous. The germline gives CDR1 MNHEY, CDR2 SMNVEV (reference sequence). V shed 7 bases and J shed 0 bases, with 7 bases lying between them. The length of the CDR3 is 14 residues. The CDR3 DNA sequence: TGTGCCAGCACCGTTAGCTCTGGGGCCAACGTCCTGACTTTC. It yields the protein CASTVSSGANVLTF.

The chain joins TRBV9 to TRBJ2-1; 14 bases are a match to TRBD2. The length of the CDR3 is 15 residues. V lost 4 bases, J lost 10 bases, and 7 bases stayed unmatched. Germline V gene sequence: CDR1 SGDLS, CDR2 YYNGEE. CDR3 nucleotides: TGTGCCAGCAGCCCAGGGACTAGCGGGAGAAGAGAGCAGTTCTTC. This sequence encodes CASSPGTSGRREQFF.

J is TRBJ2-7 and V is TRBV6-5, with 11 bases that match TRBD2. This CDR3 contains 14 residues. V was clipped by 5 bases and J by 4 bases; unmatched bases: 4. CDR1 MNHEY and CDR2 SVGAGI come from the germline V gene. The CDR3 reads CASSSTSGRYEQYF. As DNA, the CDR3 is TGTGCCAGCAGTAGTACTAGCGGGAGATACGAGCAGTACTTC.

This clone is classed as medium-sized (0.01 to 0.1%). The rearrangement links TRBV28 to TRBJ1-3, with 7 positions matching TRBD1. The CDR3 consists of 13 residues. Germline assignment: CDR1 MDHEN and CDR2 SYDVKM. J lost 5 bases, V lost 7 bases, and 5 bases had no gene match. CDR3 nucleotides: TGTGCCAGCATCCCGGGACAGAGAAACACCATATATTTT. It specifies CASIPGQRNTIYF.